This passage covers 7 T cell receptor beta chains from one sample sequenced in a study of vaccination and CD4 T cells after COVID-19 (dated by TCRdb to 2021 to 2024). The library was built by means of PCR. Instrument on record: Illumina iSeq 100. DNA from cultured CD4+ T cells was subjected to TCR sequencing with the Oncomine TCR Beta short-read assay at the Johns Hopkins FTIC core. TCRdb itself trimmed the public reads at Q25 with fastp, ran MiXCR and retained productive beta chains. Duplicate CDR3 protein sequences are folded into a single record with the most common DNA and genes. The sample table shows some 16,000 distinct CDR3 sequences, and about 55% are seen once. The ten largest account for around an eighth of the sample. In light of the paper, this sample's treatment or condition label describes: roughly 10-day PBMC culture with coronavirus spike peptide pools or control peptides (ViraFEST assay).

These receptors' targets are unknown. What was sequenced was CD4+ T cells from blood, cultured in vitro. Receptor source: a human donor who had recovered from COVID-19.

This clonotype was counted only a few times. The rearrangement links TRBV6-2 or TRBV6-3 to TRBJ1-1; D is unresolved. Germline V lookup: CDR1 MNHEY, CDR2 SVGEGT. The V end was cut by 4 bases, the J end by 1 base, with 4 bases between. The CDR3 is 12 amino acids. The CDR3 DNA sequence: TGTGCCAGCAGTTGGGCGAACACTGAAGCTTTCTTT. This encodes CASSWANTEAFF.

A remark on this clonotype: One end of the junction does not line up with germline, which may come from a read error. The chain is built from TRBV7-2 and TRBJ1-3; 8 nucleotides agree with TRBD1. Per germline, CDR1 SGHTA and CDR2 FQGNSA. The CDR3 runs 17 residues. The DNA for the CDR3 is TGTGCCACCAGCTTCACCCCAGGGGGCCTTTCTGGAAACACCATATATTTT. It specifies CATSFTPGGLSGNTIYF.

With regard to this clonotype: One end of the junction is discordant with germline, which a read error may explain. V usage is TRBV5-6 and J usage is TRBJ2-1, with TRBD1 matching 10 bases. Germline CDR1 is SGHDT and CDR2 is YYEEEE. The CDR3 spans 16 residues. Written as DNA, the CDR3 is TGTGCCAGCGGCTTGGGCCCCGGGACAGGGGACAATGAGCAGTTCTTC. The encoded protein is CASGLGPGTGDNEQFF.

The chain couples TRBV20-1 to TRBJ1-3; D unclear. The CDR3 loop spans 13 amino acids. CDR1 is DFQATT, CDR2 SNEGSKA, per germline (reference sequence). Trimming took off 1 base at V and 1 base at J, with 5 bases between the two ends. This CDR3 is CSARGLSGNTIYF. The CDR3 DNA reads as TGCAGTGCTAGAGGGCTATCTGGAAACACCATATATTTT.

This chain uses TRBV30 with TRBJ1-5; 7 nucleotides align to TRBD1. There are 14 residues in the CDR3. Germline V gene sequence: CDR1 GTSNPN, CDR2 SVGIG (reference sequence). V lost 3 bases and J lost 5; bases outside the gene matches: 7. The CDR3 DNA reads TGTGCCTGGAGCCGGACAGGCAGCGATCAGCCCCAGCATTTT. It specifies CAWSRTGSDQPQHF.

The chain has TRBV7-9 and TRBJ1-2, with 9 bases identical to TRBD1. The CDR3 runs to 14 residues. Per the germline V gene, CDR1 is SEHNR and CDR2 is FQNEAQ (reference sequence). J was trimmed by 4 bases and V by 5 bases; bases with no gene match: 5. The CDR3 nucleotides read TGTGCCAGCAGCCCCGACAGGGGGAGCTATGGCTACACCTTC. Its translation is CASSPDRGSYGYTF.

The rearrangement links TRBV25-1 to TRBJ2-3; the D gene is possibly TRBD2 (5 bases). V was pared by 1 base and J by 4 bases, with 12 bases between. Germline CDR1 MGHDK, CDR2 SYGVNS. The CDR3 contains 15 residues. Here the CDR3 DNA reads TGTGCCAGCAGTGAATTTAGGGCTAGCTCAGATACGCAGTATTTT. Its translation is CASSEFRASSDTQYF.